These T cell receptor beta chains were read from a single sample in a study of T cell repertoires in cytomegalovirus infection. TCRdb called the reads again in MiXCR, with one record for every CDR3 protein. The sample lists just under 500,000 distinct CDR3 sequences; roughly a third were seen once. The antigens these receptors bind are not known. Sequenced material: cultured PBMCs, taken from culture after CMV antigen stimulation. The receptors stem from a human donor in good health (CMV status not recorded). Some clones in this sample may be carry-over from other donors' samples. Each CDR3 is given with its conserved first and last residue. The listing skips clone size in some rows; elsewhere it reads once, few, many or a size class.

CDR3aa: CASSLSGAPEAFF
v_gene: TRBV7-2
len: 13
j_gene: TRBJ1-1
abundance: few

CDR3aa: CASSPTQGRGSEQFF
v_gene: TRBV7-2
len: 15
j_gene: TRBJ2-1
abundance: medium-sized

CDR3aa: CASSLLAGLRNEQFF
v_gene: TRBV27
len: 15
j_gene: TRBJ2-1
abundance: -

CDR3aa: CSANVAGGPWTDTQYF
v_gene: TRBV20-1
len: 16
j_gene: TRBJ2-3
abundance: -

CDR3aa: CASSTPSGRGDTQYF
v_gene: TRBV5-4
len: 15
j_gene: TRBJ2-3
abundance: -

CDR3aa: CASRLPATGTQYF
v_gene: TRBV7-2
len: 13
j_gene: TRBJ2-5
abundance: -

CDR3aa: CASGPSGSVYTGELFF
v_gene: TRBV12-5
len: 16
j_gene: TRBJ2-2
abundance: -

CDR3aa: CASSPQLAGGSVRSGANVLTF
v_gene: TRBV11-2
len: 21
j_gene: TRBJ2-6
abundance: few

CDR3aa: CATSDALAGGYNEQFF
v_gene: TRBV24-1
len: 16
j_gene: TRBJ2-1
abundance: -

CDR3aa: CASRPQGLLNTEAFF
v_gene: TRBV12-3/TRBV12-4
len: 15
j_gene: TRBJ1-1
abundance: -

CDR3aa: CASMRTSGSTFVTDTQYF
v_gene: TRBV6-2/TRBV6-3
len: 18
j_gene: TRBJ2-3
abundance: few

CDR3aa: CAWRALGGVNEQFF
v_gene: TRBV30
len: 14
j_gene: TRBJ2-1
abundance: -

CDR3aa: CASRPDRVPGNTIYF
v_gene: TRBV6-2/TRBV6-3
len: 15
j_gene: TRBJ1-3
abundance: -

CDR3aa: CASSRGDSTYQPQHF
v_gene: TRBV6-1
len: 15
j_gene: TRBJ1-5
abundance: few

CDR3aa: CASRGSVSYNEQFF
v_gene: TRBV4-1
len: 14
j_gene: TRBJ2-1
abundance: few

CDR3aa: CSASSPAEAFF
v_gene: TRBV20-1
len: 11
j_gene: TRBJ1-1
abundance: -

CDR3aa: CASSHEGGNEQFF
v_gene: TRBV7-6
len: 13
j_gene: TRBJ2-1
abundance: many

CDR3aa: CASSLLVGVGETQYF
v_gene: TRBV27
len: 15
j_gene: TRBJ2-5
abundance: -

CDR3aa: CASRMGMNTEAFF
v_gene: TRBV19
len: 13
j_gene: TRBJ1-1
abundance: few

CDR3aa: CASTRSGRSETQYF
v_gene: TRBV7-2
len: 14
j_gene: TRBJ2-5
abundance: -

CDR3aa: CSARTSGSNPPEQFF
v_gene: TRBV20-1
len: 15
j_gene: TRBJ2-1
abundance: -

CDR3aa: CASSLGATGYGYTF
v_gene: TRBV12-3/TRBV12-4
len: 14
j_gene: TRBJ1-2
abundance: few

CDR3aa: CASGWEETQYF
v_gene: TRBV7-2
len: 11
j_gene: TRBJ2-5
abundance: -

CDR3aa: CAWSTNRVNEQYF
v_gene: TRBV30
len: 13
j_gene: TRBJ2-7
abundance: -

CDR3aa: CASSQDHVQTDYGYTF
v_gene: TRBV4-1
len: 16
j_gene: TRBJ1-2
abundance: -

CDR3aa: CASSPVGGRQETQYF
v_gene: TRBV5-4
len: 15
j_gene: TRBJ2-5
abundance: few